Listed here are 12 T cell receptor beta chains from one sample, sequenced in a study of T-cell memory formation after mild COVID-19 (dated by TCRdb to about 2021). Libraries were prepared through 5' RACE. The sequencer listed for this sample is Illumina NovaSeq 6000. TCRdb applied fastp at Q25 and MiXCR to the public reads, then kept only in-frame beta chains. Rows are unified per CDR3 protein, each entry keeping the most common DNA and genes. The sample table holds more than 110,000 distinct CDR3 sequences, of which 20% to 25% were seen once. Approximately 24% of the sample belongs to the ten largest clones. Sequencing input: PBMCs or a T cell subset sorted from them (not recorded which). These receptors came from an adult woman who had mild COVID-19 (a few samples of this study predate the infection). The sample titles of this study are shuffled in the database, so cell type and time point are left out; the donor was told from shared clones.

This clonotype was detected a few times. The rearrangement links TRBV4-3 to TRBJ2-1; 7 bases fit TRBD2. The CDR3 sequence is 15 residues long. V trimming: 0 bases; J trimming: 5 bases; junction bases outside the gene matches: 4. Looked up from germline, CDR1 is LGHNA and CDR2 is YSLEER. The CDR3 sequence is CASSQDVLADNEQFF. In DNA form, the CDR3 reads TGCGCCAGCAGCCAAGATGTGCTAGCGGACAATGAGCAGTTCTTC.

This clonotype has just a few counts. V is TRBV7-8 and J is TRBJ2-5, with D uncertain. From germline, CDR1 is SGHVS and CDR2 FQNEAQ. The CDR3 is made up of 12 amino acids. The germline V and J ends were trimmed by 2 bases and 2 bases, with 3 bases remaining between them. The CDR3 DNA reads as TGTGCCAGCAGCTTAACACAAGAGACCCAGTACTTC. It specifies CASSLTQETQYF.

This clonotype was observed a handful of times. V usage is TRBV5-1 and J usage is TRBJ2-1; 8 positions agree with TRBD1. The CDR3 covers 15 residues. The germline V gene has CDR1 SGHRS and CDR2 YFSETQ. V gave up 4 bases and J gave up 6 bases; unmatched junction bases: 9. The CDR3 sequence is CASSPGTGPGNEQFF. The CDR3 nucleotides are TGCGCCAGCAGCCCAGGGACAGGTCCAGGCAATGAGCAGTTCTTC.

The chain has TRBV7-9 and TRBJ2-7; tentative D call: TRBD1 (5 bases). Trimming removed 4 bases at V and 3 bases at J, with 16 bases between. This CDR3 has 15 amino acids. CDR1 and CDR2 from the germline V gene are SEHNR and FQNEAQ (reference sequence). The CDR3 region is CASSSPKGWFYEQYF. The CDR3 DNA reads TGTGCCAGCAGCTCACCGAAGGGGTGGTTCTACGAGCAGTACTTC.

This clonotype was detected a few times. The rearrangement links TRBV9 to TRBJ2-7, with TRBD1 matching 7 bases. Germline V gene sequence: CDR1 SGDLS, CDR2 YYNGEE. V gave up 0 bases and J gave up 0 bases; unmatched junction bases: 3. The CDR3 covers 15 residues. The CDR3 nucleotides read TGTGCCAGCAGCGTAGATTGGACAGGCTCCTACGAGCAGTACTTC. Translation gives CASSVDWTGSYEQYF.

This clonotype has more than one count but fewer than ten. DNA for the CDR3: TGTGCCATCAGTGATGTGGCTGAAAAACTGTTTTTT. It encodes CAISDVAEKLFF. V is TRBV10-3 and J is TRBJ1-4; D ambiguous. Trimming removed 3 bases at V and 7 bases at J, with 6 bases between. Germline V gene sequence: CDR1 ENHRY, CDR2 SYGVKD. The CDR3 has 12 amino acids.

A few counts support this clonotype. This chain links TRBV20-1 with TRBJ2-3, with 11 bases that match TRBD2. V was pared by 5 bases and J by 3 bases, with 4 bases of the junction left unmatched. The CDR3 contains 14 residues. Germline lookup yields CDR1 DFQATT and CDR2 SNEGSKA (reference sequence). The CDR3 DNA reads as TGCAGTGCTGCCAGGACTAGCGGGACAGATACGCAGTATTTT. This codes for CSAARTSGTDTQYF.

This clonotype was counted only a few times. The chain is built from TRBV4-3 and TRBJ2-7; tentatively, D is TRBD2 (6 bases). Deletions cut 0 bases from V and 6 bases from J, with 9 bases between. CDR1 and CDR2 (germline): LGHNA, YSLEER. CDR3 length: 13 amino acids. The CDR3 loop is CASSQEKGGEQYF. Here the CDR3 DNA reads TGCGCCAGCAGCCAAGAGAAGGGAGGCGAGCAGTACTTC.

This chain links TRBV12-3 or TRBV12-4 with TRBJ1-4; no clear D gene. The CDR3 length is 16 residues. V lost 6 bases and J 0 bases, leaving 14 bases between the germline ends. The CDR3 region has the DNA TGTGCCAGCAGCCACCTCATTAGCGCAACTAATGAAAAACTGTTTTTT. Translation gives CASSHLISATNEKLFF.

The rearrangement joins TRBV6-1 to TRBJ2-3; 8 nucleotides agree with TRBD2. The CDR3 spans 13 residues. With V trimmed by 6 bases and J by 5 bases, 4 bases remained unmatched. CDR1 and CDR2 (germline): MNHNS, SASEGT. The CDR3 region is CASSGTRVDTQYF. CDR3 DNA: TGTGCCAGCAGCGGGACTAGAGTAGATACGCAGTATTTT.

This clonotype was counted only a few times. This sequence joins TRBV4-1 and TRBJ1-1; possible D gene TRBD1, 5 bases. V lost 4 bases and J 0 bases, leaving 18 bases between the germline ends. The CDR3 loop spans 17 amino acids. CDR1 is MGHRA and CDR2 is YSYEKL in the germline V gene. The DNA for the CDR3 is TGCGCCAGCAGCCCGGTCCAGGGTGTCGTCATGAACACTGAAGCTTTCTTT. It yields the protein CASSPVQGVVMNTEAFF.

The chain recombines TRBV9 with TRBJ2-2; D gene ambiguous. The CDR3 totals 12 residues. V was shortened by 1 base and J by 6 bases, with 4 bases between the two germline ends. Germline loops: CDR1 SGDLS, CDR2 YYNGEE. The CDR3 protein is CASSVLSGELFF. The CDR3 DNA reads TGTGCCAGCAGCGTATTATCCGGGGAGCTGTTTTTT.